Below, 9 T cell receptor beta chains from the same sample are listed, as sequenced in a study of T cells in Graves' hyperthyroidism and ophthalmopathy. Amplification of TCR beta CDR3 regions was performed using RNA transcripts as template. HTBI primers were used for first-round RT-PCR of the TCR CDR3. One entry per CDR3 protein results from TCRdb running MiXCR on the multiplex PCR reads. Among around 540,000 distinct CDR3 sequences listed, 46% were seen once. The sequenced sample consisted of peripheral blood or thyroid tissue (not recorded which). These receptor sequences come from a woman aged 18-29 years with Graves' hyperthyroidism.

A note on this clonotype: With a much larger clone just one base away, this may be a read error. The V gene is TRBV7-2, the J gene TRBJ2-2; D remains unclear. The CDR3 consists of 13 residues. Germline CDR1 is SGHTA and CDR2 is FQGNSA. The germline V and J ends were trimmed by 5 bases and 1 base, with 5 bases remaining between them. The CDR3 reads CASSNWNTGELFF. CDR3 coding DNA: TGTGCCAGCAGCAACTGGAACACCGGGGAGCTGTTTTTT.

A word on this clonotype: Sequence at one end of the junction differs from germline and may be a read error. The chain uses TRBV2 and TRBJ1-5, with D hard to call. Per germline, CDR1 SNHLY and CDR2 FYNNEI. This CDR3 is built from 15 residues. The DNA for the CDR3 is TGCGCCAGCAGCCAAGACTTATCTAGCAATCAGCCCCAGCATTTT. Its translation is CASSQDLSSNQPQHF.

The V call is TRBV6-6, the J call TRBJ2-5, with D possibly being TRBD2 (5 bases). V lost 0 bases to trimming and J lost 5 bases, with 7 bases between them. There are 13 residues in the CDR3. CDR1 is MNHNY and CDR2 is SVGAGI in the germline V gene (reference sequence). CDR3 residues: CASSYSRVETQYF. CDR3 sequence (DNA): TGTGCCAGCAGTTACTCGCGGGTGGAGACCCAGTACTTC.

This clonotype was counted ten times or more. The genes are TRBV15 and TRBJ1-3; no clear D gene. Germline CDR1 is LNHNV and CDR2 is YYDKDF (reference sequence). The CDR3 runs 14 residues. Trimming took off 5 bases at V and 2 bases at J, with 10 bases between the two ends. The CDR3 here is CATSELGTGNTIYF. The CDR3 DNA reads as TGTGCCACCAGCGAGCTGGGGACTGGAAACACCATATATTTT. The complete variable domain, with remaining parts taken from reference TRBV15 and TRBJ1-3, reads DAMVIQNPRYQVTQFGKPVTLSCSQTLNHNVMYWYQQKSSQAPKLLFHYYDKDFNNEADTPDNFQSRRPNTSFCFLDIRSPGLGDTAMYLCATSELGTGNTIYFGEGSWLTVV.

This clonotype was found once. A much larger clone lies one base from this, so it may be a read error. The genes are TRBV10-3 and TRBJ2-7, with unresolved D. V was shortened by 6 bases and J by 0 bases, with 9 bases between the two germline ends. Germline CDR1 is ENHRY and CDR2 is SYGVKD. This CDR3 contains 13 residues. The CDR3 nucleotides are TGTGCCATCAGAGAGCCACGCTCCTACGAGCAGTACTTC. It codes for CAIREPRSYEQYF.

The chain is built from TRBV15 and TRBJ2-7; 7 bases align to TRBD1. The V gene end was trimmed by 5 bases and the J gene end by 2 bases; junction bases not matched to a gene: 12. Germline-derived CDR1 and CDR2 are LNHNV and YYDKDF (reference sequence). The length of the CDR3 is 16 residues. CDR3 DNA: TGTGCCACCAGCTCCTGGGCCACAGGGGACACCTACGAGCAGTACTTC. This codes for CATSSWATGDTYEQYF.

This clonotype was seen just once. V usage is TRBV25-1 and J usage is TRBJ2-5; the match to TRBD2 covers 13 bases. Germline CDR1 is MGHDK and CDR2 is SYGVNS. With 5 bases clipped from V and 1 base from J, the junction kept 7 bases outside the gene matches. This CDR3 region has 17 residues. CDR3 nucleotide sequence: TGTGCCAGCAGTAAACGACTAGCGGGAGGTTTCCAAGAGACCCAGTACTTC. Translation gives CASSKRLAGGFQETQYF.

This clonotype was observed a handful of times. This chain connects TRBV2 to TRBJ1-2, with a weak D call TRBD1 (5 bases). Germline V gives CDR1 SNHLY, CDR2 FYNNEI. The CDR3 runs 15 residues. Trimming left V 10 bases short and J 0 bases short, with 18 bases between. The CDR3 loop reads CAISTRGLANYGYTF. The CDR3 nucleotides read TGTGCCATCTCGACGAGGGGATTAGCTAACTATGGCTACACCTTC.

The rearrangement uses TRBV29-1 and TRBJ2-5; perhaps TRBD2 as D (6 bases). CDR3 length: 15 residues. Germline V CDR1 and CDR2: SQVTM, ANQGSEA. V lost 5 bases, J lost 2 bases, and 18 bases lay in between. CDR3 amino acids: CSVYPPGGWQETQYF. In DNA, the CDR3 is TGCAGCGTTTATCCTCCCGGGGGATGGCAAGAGACCCAGTACTTC. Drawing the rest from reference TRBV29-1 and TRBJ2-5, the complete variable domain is SAVISQKPSRDICQRGTSLTIQCQVDSQVTMMFWYRQQPGQSLTLIATANQGSEATYESGFVIDKFPISRPNLTFSTLTVSNMSPEDSSIYLCSVYPPGGWQETQYFGPGTRLLVL.